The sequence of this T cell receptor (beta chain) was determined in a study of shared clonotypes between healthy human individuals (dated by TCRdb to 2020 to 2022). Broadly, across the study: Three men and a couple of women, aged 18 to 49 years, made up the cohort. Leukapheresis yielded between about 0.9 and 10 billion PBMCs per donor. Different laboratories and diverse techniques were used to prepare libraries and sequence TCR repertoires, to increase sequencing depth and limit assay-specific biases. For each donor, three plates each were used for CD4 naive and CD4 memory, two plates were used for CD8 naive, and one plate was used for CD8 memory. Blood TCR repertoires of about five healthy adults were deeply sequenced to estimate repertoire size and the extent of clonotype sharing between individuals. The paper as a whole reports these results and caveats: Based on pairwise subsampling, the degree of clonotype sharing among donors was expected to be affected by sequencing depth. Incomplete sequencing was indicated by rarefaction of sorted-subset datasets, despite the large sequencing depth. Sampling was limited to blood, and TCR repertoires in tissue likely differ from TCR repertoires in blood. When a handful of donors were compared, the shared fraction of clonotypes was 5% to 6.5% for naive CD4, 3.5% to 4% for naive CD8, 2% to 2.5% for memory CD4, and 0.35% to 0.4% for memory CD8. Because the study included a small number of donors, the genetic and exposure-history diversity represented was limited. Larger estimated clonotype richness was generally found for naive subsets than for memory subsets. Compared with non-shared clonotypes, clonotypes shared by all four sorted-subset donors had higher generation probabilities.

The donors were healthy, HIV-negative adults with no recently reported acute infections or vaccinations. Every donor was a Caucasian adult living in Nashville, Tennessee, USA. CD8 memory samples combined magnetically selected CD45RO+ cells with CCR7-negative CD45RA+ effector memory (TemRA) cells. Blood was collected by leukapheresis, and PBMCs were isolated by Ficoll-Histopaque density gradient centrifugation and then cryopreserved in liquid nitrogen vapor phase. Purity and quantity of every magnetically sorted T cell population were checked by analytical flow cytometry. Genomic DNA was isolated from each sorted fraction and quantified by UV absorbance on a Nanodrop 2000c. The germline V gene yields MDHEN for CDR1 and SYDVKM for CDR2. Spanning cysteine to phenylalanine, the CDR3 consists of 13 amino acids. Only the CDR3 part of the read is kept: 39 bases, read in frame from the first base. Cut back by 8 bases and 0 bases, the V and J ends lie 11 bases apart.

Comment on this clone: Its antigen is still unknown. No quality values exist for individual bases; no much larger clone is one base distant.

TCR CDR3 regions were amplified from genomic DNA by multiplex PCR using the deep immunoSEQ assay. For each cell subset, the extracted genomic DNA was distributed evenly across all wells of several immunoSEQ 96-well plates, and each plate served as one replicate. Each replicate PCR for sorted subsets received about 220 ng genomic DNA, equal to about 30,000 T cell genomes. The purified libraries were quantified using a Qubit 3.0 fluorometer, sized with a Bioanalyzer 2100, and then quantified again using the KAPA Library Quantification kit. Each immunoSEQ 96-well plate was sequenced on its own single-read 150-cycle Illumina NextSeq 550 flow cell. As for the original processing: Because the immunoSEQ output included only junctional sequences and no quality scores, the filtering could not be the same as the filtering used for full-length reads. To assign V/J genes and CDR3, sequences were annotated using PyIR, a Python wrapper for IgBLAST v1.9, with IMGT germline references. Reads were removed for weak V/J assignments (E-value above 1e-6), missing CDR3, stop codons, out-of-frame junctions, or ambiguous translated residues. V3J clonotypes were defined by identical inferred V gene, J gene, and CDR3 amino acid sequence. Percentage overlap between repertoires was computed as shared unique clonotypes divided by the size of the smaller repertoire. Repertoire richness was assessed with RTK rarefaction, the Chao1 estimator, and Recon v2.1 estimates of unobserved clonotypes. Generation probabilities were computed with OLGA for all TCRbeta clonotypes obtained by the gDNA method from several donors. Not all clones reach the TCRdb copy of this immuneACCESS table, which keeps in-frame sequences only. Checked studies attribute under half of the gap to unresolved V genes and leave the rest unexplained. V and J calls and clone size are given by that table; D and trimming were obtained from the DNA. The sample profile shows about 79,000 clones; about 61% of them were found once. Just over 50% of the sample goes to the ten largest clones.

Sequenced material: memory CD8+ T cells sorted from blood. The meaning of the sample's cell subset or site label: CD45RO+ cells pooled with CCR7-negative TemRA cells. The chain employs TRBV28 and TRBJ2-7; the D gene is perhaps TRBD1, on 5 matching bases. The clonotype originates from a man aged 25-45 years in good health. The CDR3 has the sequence CASGRTPSYEQYF. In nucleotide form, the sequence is TGTGCCAGCGGCAGGACACCCTCCTACGAGCAGTACTTC.